These T cell receptor beta chains were read from a single sample in a study of OX40 agonist ivuxolimab in advanced cancers. Produced via immunoSEQ multiplex PCR; TCRdb's table is partial and in-frame only. Of approximately 60,000 clones listed, about 83% were seen once; the top ten hold approximately 3%. Source: CD4+ or CD8+ T cells sorted from blood, taken in a trial of the OX40 agonist ivuxolimab. The receptors derive from an adult with an advanced solid tumor such as melanoma, head and neck, liver or kidney cancer. CDR3s include the opening cysteine and the closing phenylalanine or tryptophan. D genes are given only for firm matches. Clone size appears in some rows only: once, few, many, or a class for an expanded clone.

clone_size | j_call | v_call | d_call | cdr3_aa | cdr3_nt
. | TRBJ1-1 | TRBV7-9 | . | CASSLGGSIMNTEAFF | TGTGCCAGCAGCTTAGGGGGTTCGATAATGAACACTGAAGCTTTCTTT
. | TRBJ1-2 | TRBV2 | TRBD1 | CASSALKTGGARKSGYTF | TGTGCCAGCAGTGCCTTGAAGACAGGGGGCGCGAGGAAAAGCGGCTACACCTTC
. | TRBJ2-1 | TRBV7-9 | . | CASSPIGSTRTNEQFF | TGTGCCAGCAGCCCCATCGGGTCAACCAGGACCAATGAGCAGTTCTTC
. | TRBJ1-1 | TRBV11-3 | . | CASSYSMNTEAFF | TGTGCCAGCAGCTACAGTATGAACACTGAAGCTTTCTTT
. | TRBJ2-3 | TRBV11-2 | TRBD2 | CASSLTGLAGVDTQYF | TGTGCCAGCAGCCTCACCGGACTAGCGGGAGTAGATACGCAGTATTTT
. | TRBJ2-6 | TRBV7-3 | . | CASSPGGTGANVLTF | TGTGCCAGCAGCCCAGGGGGGACTGGGGCCAACGTCCTGACTTTC
. | TRBJ1-4 | TRBV6-1 | . | CASSELTREIEKLFF | TGTGCCAGCAGTGAACTGACCAGGGAAATTGAAAAACTGTTTTTT
. | TRBJ2-7 | TRBV5-1 | . | CASSLETGFYEQYF | TGCGCCAGCAGCTTAGAAACAGGGTTCTACGAGCAGTACTTC
. | TRBJ2-3 | TRBV9 | TRBD2 | CASSVEAGTRIRQGSTDTQYF | TGTGCCAGCAGCGTAGAAGCGGGAACGAGGATCCGACAAGGGAGCACAGATACGCAGTATTTT
. | TRBJ2-3 | TRBV9 | . | CASSVGSIGTDTQYF | TGTGCCAGCAGTGTAGGGTCAATAGGCACAGATACGCAGTATTTT
. | TRBJ2-7 | TRBV7-6 | TRBD2 | CASSLSLAGLYYEQYF | TGTGCCAGCAGCTTATCACTAGCGGGACTATACTACGAGCAGTACTTC
. | TRBJ1-5 | TRBV29-1 | TRBD1 | CSVLETGTQNQPQHF | TGCAGCGTCCTCGAGACAGGGACGCAAAATCAGCCCCAGCATTTT
. | TRBJ1-1 | TRBV14 | . | CASSQAEGMNTEAFF | TGTGCCAGCAGCCAGGCAGAAGGGATGAACACTGAAGCTTTCTTT
. | TRBJ2-1 | TRBV19 | TRBD2 | CASSIAGGDNEQFF | TGTGCCAGTAGTATAGCGGGAGGGGACAATGAGCAGTTCTTC
. | TRBJ2-7 | TRBV6-1 | . | CASSIQRQGAEQYF | TGTGCCAGCAGTATCCAGAGGCAGGGTGCCGAGCAGTACTTC
. | TRBJ1-3 | TRBV6-1 | TRBD1 | CASSESTTGRAGNTIYF | TGTGCCAGCAGTGAATCCACGACAGGGAGGGCTGGAAACACCATATATTTT
. | TRBJ1-1 | TRBV4-2 | . | CASSQVGGNTEAFF | TGTGCCAGCAGCCAAGTCGGAGGGAACACTGAAGCTTTCTTT
. | TRBJ2-1 | TRBV5-5 | . | CASSLAASTYNEQFF | TGTGCCAGCAGCTTGGCAGCGTCCACTTACAATGAGCAGTTCTTC
. | TRBJ1-4 | TRBV7-9 | . | CASSLPRLRREKLFF | TGTGCCAGCAGCTTACCCCGGCTGAGGAGAGAAAAACTGTTTTTT
. | TRBJ1-1 | TRBV6-5 | . | CASSYDREAFF | TGTGCCAGCAGTTATGACAGGGAAGCTTTCTTT
. | TRBJ1-6 | TRBV6-1 | TRBD1 | CASSEGTGLSPLHF | TGTGCCAGCAGTGAAGGGACAGGGCTTTCACCCCTCCACTTT
. | TRBJ2-1 | TRBV29-1 | TRBD1 | CSAAPGQGYNEQFF | TGCAGCGCCGCGCCGGGACAGGGGTACAATGAGCAGTTCTTC
few | TRBJ2-2 | TRBV11-2 | . | CASSLDLGAGPTGELFF | TGTGCCAGCAGCTTAGATCTGGGGGCAGGGCCCACCGGGGAGCTGTTTTTT
. | TRBJ2-7 | TRBV10-1 | TRBD2 | CASSETGLSYEQYF | TGCGCCAGCAGTGAGACGGGACTATCCTACGAGCAGTACTTC
. | TRBJ2-7 | TRBV7-7 | . | CASSLRIDYEQYF | TGTGCCAGCAGCCTCCGAATAGACTACGAGCAGTACTTC
. | TRBJ1-5 | TRBV28 | . | CASSVSGNLDQPQHF | TGTGCCAGCAGTGTATCCGGGAACCTGGATCAGCCCCAGCATTTT
. | TRBJ2-7 | TRBV4-2 | . | CASSQDPASSYEQYF | TGTGCCAGCAGCCAAGATCCGGCGAGCTCCTACGAGCAGTACTTC
few | TRBJ1-1 | TRBV19 | . | CASSSTANTEAFF | TGTGCCAGTAGTTCGACAGCAAACACTGAAGCTTTCTTT
. | TRBJ2-7 | TRBV28 | . | CASSMPGPSYEQYF | TGTGCCAGCAGCATGCCCGGGCCCAGCTACGAGCAGTACTTC
. | TRBJ2-7 | TRBV7-2 | TRBD1 | CASSLTGQSYEQYF | TGTGCCAGCAGCTTAACGGGACAGTCCTACGAGCAGTACTTC
. | TRBJ1-4 | TRBV15 | . | CATSRGEGRKLFF | TGTGCCACCAGCAGAGGGGAAGGGAGGAAACTGTTTTTT
. | TRBJ2-7 | TRBV28 | . | CASSLLSYEQYF | TGTGCCAGCAGTCTTCTCAGCTACGAGCAGTACTTC
. | TRBJ1-5 | TRBV2 | . | CASSWAGSNQPQHF | TGTGCCAGCAGTTGGGCAGGGAGCAATCAGCCCCAGCATTTT
. | TRBJ2-2 | TRBV11-2 | . | CASSLRGGRGTGELFF | TGTGCCAGCAGCCTTAGAGGGGGTCGGGGAACCGGGGAGCTGTTTTTT
. | TRBJ2-1 | TRBV13 | . | CASSLSSGSGEQFF | TGTGCCAGCAGCTTAAGTAGCGGTTCCGGTGAGCAGTTCTTC
. | TRBJ1-1 | TRBV7-8 | . | CASSRRVTEAFF | TGTGCCAGCAGCCGCAGGGTAACTGAAGCTTTCTTT
. | TRBJ2-2 | TRBV18 | . | CASSPQGANTGELFF | TGTGCCAGCTCACCACAGGGGGCGAACACCGGGGAGCTGTTTTTT
few | TRBJ1-1 | TRBV29-1 | . | CSVEEVTVEAFF | TGCAGCGTTGAAGAAGTGACAGTTGAAGCTTTCTTT
. | TRBJ2-3 | TRBV5-1 | TRBD2 | CASSLGGAGTSGTDTQYF | TGCGCCAGCAGCTTGGGAGGAGCCGGGACTAGCGGCACAGATACGCAGTATTTT
. | TRBJ2-5 | TRBV5-1 | . | CASSLTSRLEETQYF | TGCGCCAGCAGCTTGACTAGTCGCTTGGAGGAGACCCAGTACTTC
few | TRBJ2-5 | TRBV5-1 | . | CASKPSAGVTQETQYF | TGCGCCAGCAAGCCTTCCGCGGGCGTAACCCAAGAGACCCAGTACTTC
. | TRBJ2-7 | TRBV2 | . | CASSQAKGAGSSYEQYF | TGTGCCAGCAGCCAGGCTAAGGGAGCCGGCAGCTCCTACGAGCAGTACTTC
. | TRBJ2-5 | TRBV19 | TRBD1 | CASSVTGEETQYF | TGTGCCAGTAGTGTCACAGGGGAAGAGACCCAGTACTTC
few | TRBJ2-7 | TRBV11-1 | TRBD1 | CASSSRDRGHEQYF | TGTGCCAGCAGCAGCCGGGACAGGGGGCACGAGCAGTACTTC
. | TRBJ2-1 | TRBV6-1 | TRBD2 | CATSSGSLYNEQFF | TGTGCCACCTCTAGCGGGAGCCTCTACAATGAGCAGTTCTTC
few | TRBJ1-5 | TRBV28 | TRBD1 | CASSMTGEGQPQHF | TGTGCCAGCAGTATGACAGGGGAGGGACAGCCCCAGCATTTT
. | TRBJ2-3 | TRBV10-3 | TRBD2 | CAISDSGRALGTDTQYF | TGTGCCATCAGTGATAGCGGGAGGGCCCTCGGGACAGATACGCAGTATTTT
. | TRBJ2-3 | TRBV29-1 | . | CSGSIRVTDTQYF | TGCAGCGGATCTATCAGGGTCACAGATACGCAGTATTTT
. | TRBJ1-4 | TRBV6-5 | . | CASSYAQGRNEKLFF | TGTGCCAGCAGTTACGCGCAGGGTCGTAATGAAAAACTGTTTTTT
. | TRBJ2-1 | TRBV7-6 | . | CASSLRWDVNNEQFF | TGTGCCAGCAGCTTACGGTGGGACGTTAACAATGAGCAGTTCTTC
. | TRBJ2-7 | TRBV6-1 | . | CASMGISYEQYF | TGTGCCAGCATGGGAATCTCCTACGAGCAGTACTTC
. | TRBJ2-2 | TRBV11-2 | . | CASSLNNGELFF | TGTGCCAGCAGCTTAAATAACGGGGAGCTGTTTTTT
. | TRBJ2-7 | TRBV5-1 | . | CASSLGYLDYEQYF | TGCGCCAGCAGCCTTGGGTACCTTGACTACGAGCAGTACTTC
. | TRBJ1-2 | TRBV9 | . | CASSGGGAANYGYTF | TGTGCCAGCAGCGGAGGTGGTGCAGCTAACTATGGCTACACCTTC
. | TRBJ2-7 | TRBV28 | . | CASTTAGGQYF | TGTGCCAGCACGACCGCTGGAGGGCAGTACTTC
few | TRBJ2-7 | TRBV27 | TRBD2 | CASRASGSGEQYF | TGTGCCAGCAGAGCTAGCGGGAGTGGCGAGCAGTACTTC
few | TRBJ1-1 | TRBV30 | TRBD1 | CAYSQGWTEAFF | TGTGCCTACTCACAGGGGTGGACTGAAGCTTTCTTT